Here is one T cell receptor (beta chain) with its context. The antigen is not known. The table came from immunoSEQ multiplex PCR; TCRdb's copy has only in-frame clones and leaves some out. The table lists around 120,000 clones, 85% to 90% of them singletons. This sample stems from a study of T cell responses to AZD1222 COVID-19 vaccine. Study results and caveats: Researchers report vaccine-associated CD4 TCRs spanning spike, with dominance at 160-218 and 743-854.

Germline lookup yields CDR1 LNHDA and CDR2 SQIVND (reference sequence). The CDR3 covers 15 residues. V was cut by 6 bases and J by 0 bases, with 14 bases left in between. The sample in question was peripheral blood, obtained 28 days after the second AZD1222 dose. The TCR sequence derives from an adult who received the AZD1222 COVID-19 vaccine. The genes are TRBV19 and TRBJ1-1, with D possibly being TRBD1 (5 bases). CDR3 sequence reads: CASSPVGGLNTEAFF. Written as DNA, the CDR3 is TGTGCCAGTAGCCCCGTGGGGGGGTTGAACACTGAAGCTTTCTTT.